The 5 T cell receptor beta chains below all came from one sample that was sequenced in a study of CD8 T cells in ankylosing spondylitis (TCRdb year 2017). Libraries came from 5' RACE. Sequencing was carried out with an Illumina HiSeq 2500. TCRdb reprocessed the public reads (quality trimming at Q25 with fastp, clone calling with MiXCR) and kept in-frame beta chains. Rows merge per CDR3 protein into single entries with the most common DNA and genes. Recorded for this sample are under 300,000 distinct CDR3 sequences; about 10% of them occurred a single time. Roughly 6.8% of the sample goes to the ten largest clones. The source material was blood, either unsorted or a sorted T cell fraction (not recorded which). The receptors come from a male donor with ankylosing spondylitis or in good health (not recorded which).

The chain carries TRBV20-1 and TRBJ1-2; D may be TRBD1 (6 bases). V was cut by 0 bases and J by 4 bases, with 9 bases left in between. The CDR3 contains 13 residues. Germline loops: CDR1 DFQATT, CDR2 SNEGSKA (reference sequence). CDR3: CSARDRGSYGYTF. The CDR3 DNA is TGCAGTGCTAGAGACAGGGGCAGCTATGGCTACACCTTC.

The table lists this clonotype with a few counts. The CDR3 here is CASSSSGRKRVIDEQFF. The CDR3, as DNA: TGTGCCAGCAGCTCTTCGGGGAGAAAGCGGGTCATCGATGAGCAGTTCTTC. The chain employs TRBV7-9 and TRBJ2-1; tentatively, D is TRBD2 (6 bases). The CDR3 totals 17 residues. Germline CDR1 SEHNR, CDR2 FQNEAQ (reference sequence). V lost 4 bases and J 8 bases, leaving 24 bases between the germline ends.

This clonotype was counted many times. V and J are TRBV7-3 and TRBJ1-3; D gene unclear. The V gene lost 3 bases and the J gene lost 8 bases, with 11 bases spanning the gap. CDR1 SGHTA and CDR2 FQGTGA come from the germline V gene. CDR3 length: 13 amino acids. Written as DNA, the CDR3 is TGTGCCAGCAGCTTTGGAGGCGGGGACACCATATATTTT. It specifies CASSFGGGDTIYF.

This clonotype was picked up one time. The V call is TRBV2, the J call TRBJ1-1; no reliable D call. The V end was cut by 7 bases, the J end by 4 bases, with 7 bases between. The germline V gene has CDR1 SNHLY and CDR2 FYNNEI. The CDR3 runs to 11 residues. As DNA, the CDR3 is TGTGCCAGCATAGTTTCCACTGAAGCTTTCTTT. It encodes CASIVSTEAFF.

This clonotype has ten or more counts. V gene TRBV10-3 combines with J gene TRBJ1-2, with 7 bases fitting TRBD1. V gave up 3 bases and J gave up 0 bases; unmatched junction bases: 10. Germline CDR1 ENHRY, CDR2 SYGVKD. The CDR3 is made up of 17 amino acids. The CDR3 here is CAISDPRDRAANYGYTF. CDR3 in DNA: TGTGCCATCAGTGACCCCCGGGACAGAGCAGCTAACTATGGCTACACCTTC.